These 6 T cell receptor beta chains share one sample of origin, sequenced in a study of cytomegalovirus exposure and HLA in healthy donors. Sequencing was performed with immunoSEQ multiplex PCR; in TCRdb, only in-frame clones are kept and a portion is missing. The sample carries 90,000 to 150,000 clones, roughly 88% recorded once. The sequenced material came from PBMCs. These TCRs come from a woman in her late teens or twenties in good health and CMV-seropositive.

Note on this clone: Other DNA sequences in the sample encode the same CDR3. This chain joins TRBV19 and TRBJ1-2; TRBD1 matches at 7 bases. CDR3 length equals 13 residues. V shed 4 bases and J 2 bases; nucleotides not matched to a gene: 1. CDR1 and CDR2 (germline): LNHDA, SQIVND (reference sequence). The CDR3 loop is CASSRTGNYGYTF. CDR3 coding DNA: TGTGCCAGTAGTAGGACAGGAAACTATGGCTACACCTTC.

For the CDR3, the DNA is TGTGCCAGCAGCGTAGCGGGGGGGCTGAGCGAGACCCAGTACTTC. This encodes CASSVAGGLSETQYF. V usage is TRBV9 and J usage is TRBJ2-5, with 8 bases identical to TRBD2. Germline values: CDR1 SGDLS, CDR2 YYNGEE. This CDR3 comprises 15 residues. Trimming took 0 bases from V and 5 from J; bases not matched to a gene: 6. The full variable domain, its missing parts supplied by reference TRBV9 and TRBJ2-5, is DSGVTQTPKHLITATGQRVTLRCSPRSGDLSVYWYQQSLDQGLQFLIQYYNGEERAKGNILERFSAQQFPDLHSELNLSSLELGDSALYFCASSVAGGLSETQYFGPGTRLLVL.

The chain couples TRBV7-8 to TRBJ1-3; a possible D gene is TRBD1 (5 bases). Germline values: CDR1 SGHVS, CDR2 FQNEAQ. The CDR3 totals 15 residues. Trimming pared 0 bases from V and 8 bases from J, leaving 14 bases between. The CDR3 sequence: CASSLAGRVVYTIYF. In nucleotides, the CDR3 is TGTGCCAGCAGCTTAGCTGGCAGGGTGGTGTACACCATATATTTT. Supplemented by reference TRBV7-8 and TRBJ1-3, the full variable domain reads GAGVSQSPRYKVAKRGQDVALRCDPISGHVSLFWYQQALGQGPEFLTYFQNEAQLDKSGLPSDRFFAERPEGSVSTLKIQRTQQEDSAVYLCASSLAGRVVYTIYFGEGSWLTVV.

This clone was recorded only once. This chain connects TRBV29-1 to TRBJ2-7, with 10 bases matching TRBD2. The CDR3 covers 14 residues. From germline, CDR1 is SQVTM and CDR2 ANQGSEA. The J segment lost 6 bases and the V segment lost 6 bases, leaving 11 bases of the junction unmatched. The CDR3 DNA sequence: TGCAGCGTCCGGGGGGCTAGCGGGAGTTTCGAGCAGTACTTC. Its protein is CSVRGASGSFEQYF.

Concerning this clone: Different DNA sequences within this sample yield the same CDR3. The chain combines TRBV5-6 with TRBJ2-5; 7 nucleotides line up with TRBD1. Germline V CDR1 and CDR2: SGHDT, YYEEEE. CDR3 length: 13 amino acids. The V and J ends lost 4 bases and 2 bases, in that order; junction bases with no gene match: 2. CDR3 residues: CASSPTGQETQYF. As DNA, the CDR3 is TGTGCCAGCAGCCCGACAGGGCAAGAGACCCAGTACTTC.

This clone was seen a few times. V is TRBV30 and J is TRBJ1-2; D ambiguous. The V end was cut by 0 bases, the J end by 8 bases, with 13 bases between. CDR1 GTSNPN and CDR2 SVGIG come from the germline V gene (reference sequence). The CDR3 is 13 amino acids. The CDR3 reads CAWSVREALGYTF. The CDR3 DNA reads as TGTGCCTGGAGTGTACGAGAAGCTCTAGGCTACACCTTC. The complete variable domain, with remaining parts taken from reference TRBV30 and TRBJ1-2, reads SQTIHQWPATLVQPVGSPLSLECTVEGTSNPNLYWYRQAAGRGLQLLFYSVGIGQISSEVPQNLSASRPQDRQFILSSKKLLLSDSGFYLCAWSVREALGYTFGSGTRLTVV.